This TCR beta chain was captured in a study of T cells in Graves' hyperthyroidism and ophthalmopathy. Worth noting for this clonotype: Antigen specificity is unknown.

V was pared by 5 bases and J by 10 bases, with 14 bases between. CDR3 length: 12 residues. Germline lookup yields CDR1 SEHNR and CDR2 FQNEAQ (reference sequence). Amplified TCR beta CDR3 regions derived from RNA transcripts. During a first-round RT-PCR of the TCR CDR3, the HTBI primer set was used. TCRdb recomputed calls from the multiplex PCR reads with MiXCR, one row per CDR3 protein. The data show hundreds of thousands of distinct CDR3 sequences, with around 25% seen just once and around 67% held by the top ten. Researchers barred patients who had uncontrolled infection, other autoimmune disease, pregnancy or lactation. Points from the study as a whole: Most thyroid-expanded clonotypes above 0.001 were also found in blood.

V is TRBV7-9 and J is TRBJ1-1, with a possible D match to TRBD1 (5 bases). The source is a man over 45 with Graves' hyperthyroidism. Material: blood. The CDR3 region is CASSPVRGVAFF. CDR3 nucleotides: TGTGCCAGCAGCCCCGTGCGAGGGGTAGCTTTCTTT.